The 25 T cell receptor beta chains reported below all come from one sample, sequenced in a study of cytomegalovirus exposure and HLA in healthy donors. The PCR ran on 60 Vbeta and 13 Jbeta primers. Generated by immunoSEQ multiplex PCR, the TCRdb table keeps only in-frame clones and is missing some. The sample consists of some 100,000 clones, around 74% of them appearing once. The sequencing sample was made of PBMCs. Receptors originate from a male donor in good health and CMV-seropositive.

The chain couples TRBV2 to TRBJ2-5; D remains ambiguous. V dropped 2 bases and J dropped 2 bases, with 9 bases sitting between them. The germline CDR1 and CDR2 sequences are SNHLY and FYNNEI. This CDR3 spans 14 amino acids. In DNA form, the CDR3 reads TGTGCCAGCAGTGAACCCCAGGCTCAAGAGACCCAGTACTTC. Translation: CASSEPQAQETQYF.

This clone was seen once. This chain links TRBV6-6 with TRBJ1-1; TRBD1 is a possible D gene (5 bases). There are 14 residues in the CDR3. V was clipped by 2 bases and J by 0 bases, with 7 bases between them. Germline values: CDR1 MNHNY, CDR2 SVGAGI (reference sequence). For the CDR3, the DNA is TGTGCCAGCAGTTACGACAGTTTGAACACTGAAGCTTTCTTT. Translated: CASSYDSLNTEAFF.

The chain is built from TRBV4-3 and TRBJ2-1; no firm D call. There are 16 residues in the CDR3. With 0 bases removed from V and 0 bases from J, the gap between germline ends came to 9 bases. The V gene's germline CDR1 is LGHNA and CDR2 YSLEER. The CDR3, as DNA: TGCGCCAGCAGCCAAGAGGTCCCCAGCTCCTACAATGAGCAGTTCTTC. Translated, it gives CASSQEVPSSYNEQFF.

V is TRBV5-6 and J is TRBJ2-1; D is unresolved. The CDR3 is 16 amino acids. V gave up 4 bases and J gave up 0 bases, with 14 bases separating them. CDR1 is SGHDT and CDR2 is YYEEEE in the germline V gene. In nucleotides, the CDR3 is TGTGCCAGCAGCCTCCCTCGCGCGTCCTCCTACAATGAGCAGTTCTTC. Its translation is CASSLPRASSYNEQFF.

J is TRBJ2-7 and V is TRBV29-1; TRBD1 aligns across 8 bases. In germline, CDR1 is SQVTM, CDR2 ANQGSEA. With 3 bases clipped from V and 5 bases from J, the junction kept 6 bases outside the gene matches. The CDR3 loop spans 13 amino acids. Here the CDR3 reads CSVETGDFHEQYF. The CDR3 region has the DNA TGCAGCGTTGAGACAGGGGATTTCCACGAGCAGTACTTC.

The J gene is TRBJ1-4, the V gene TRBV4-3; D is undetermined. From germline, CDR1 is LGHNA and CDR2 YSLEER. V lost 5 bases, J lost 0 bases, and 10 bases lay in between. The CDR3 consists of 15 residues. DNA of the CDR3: TGCGCCAGCAGCGAGGGAACATCAACTAATGAAAAACTGTTTTTT. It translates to CASSEGTSTNEKLFF.

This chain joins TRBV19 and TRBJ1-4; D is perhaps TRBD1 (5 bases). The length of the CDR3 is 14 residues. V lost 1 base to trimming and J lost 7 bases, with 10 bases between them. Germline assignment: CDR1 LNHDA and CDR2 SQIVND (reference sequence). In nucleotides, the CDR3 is TGTGCCAGTAGTATAGGGGGCTACGGTGAAAAACTGTTTTTT. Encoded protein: CASSIGGYGEKLFF.

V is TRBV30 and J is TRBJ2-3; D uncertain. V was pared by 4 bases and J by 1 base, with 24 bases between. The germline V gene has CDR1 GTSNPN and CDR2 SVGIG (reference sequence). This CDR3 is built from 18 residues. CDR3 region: CAWNLPLVRPRRTDTQYF. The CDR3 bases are TGTGCCTGGAACCTCCCCCTTGTTCGCCCGAGGCGCACAGATACGCAGTATTTT.

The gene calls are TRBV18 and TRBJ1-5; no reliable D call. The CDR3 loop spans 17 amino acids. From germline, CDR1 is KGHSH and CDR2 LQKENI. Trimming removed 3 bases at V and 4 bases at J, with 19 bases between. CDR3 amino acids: CASSPPNGEVSNQPQHF. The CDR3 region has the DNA TGTGCCAGCTCACCCCCGAACGGGGAGGTAAGTAATCAGCCCCAGCATTTT.

The CDR3 sequence is CASSALPSSYEQYF. CDR3 DNA: TGTGCCAGCAGTGCCCTCCCGAGCTCCTACGAGCAGTACTTC. V gene TRBV6-5 combines with J gene TRBJ2-7; D gene ambiguous. Germline CDR1 MNHEY, CDR2 SVGAGI. V lost 5 bases to trimming and J lost 0 bases, with 11 bases between them. The CDR3 spans 14 residues.

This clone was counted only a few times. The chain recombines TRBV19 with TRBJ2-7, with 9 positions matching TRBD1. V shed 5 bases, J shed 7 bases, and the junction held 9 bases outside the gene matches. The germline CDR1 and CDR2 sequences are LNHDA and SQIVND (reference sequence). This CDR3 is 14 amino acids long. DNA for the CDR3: TGTGCCAGTAGTGGGACAGGGCGAAGGGAAGAGCAGTACTTC. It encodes CASSGTGRREEQYF. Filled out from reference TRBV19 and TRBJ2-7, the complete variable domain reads DGGITQSPKYLFRKEGQNVTLSCEQNLNHDAMYWYRQDPGQGLRLIYYSQIVNDFQKGDIAEGYSVSREKKESFPLTVTSAQKNPTAFYLCASSGTGRREEQYFGPGTRLTVT.

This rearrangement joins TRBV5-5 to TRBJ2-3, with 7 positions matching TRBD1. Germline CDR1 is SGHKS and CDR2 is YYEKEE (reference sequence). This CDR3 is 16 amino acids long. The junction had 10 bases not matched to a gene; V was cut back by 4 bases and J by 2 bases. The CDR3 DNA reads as TGTGCCAGCAGCCCGAGCCGGGACAGCTCCACAGATACGCAGTATTTT. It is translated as CASSPSRDSSTDTQYF.

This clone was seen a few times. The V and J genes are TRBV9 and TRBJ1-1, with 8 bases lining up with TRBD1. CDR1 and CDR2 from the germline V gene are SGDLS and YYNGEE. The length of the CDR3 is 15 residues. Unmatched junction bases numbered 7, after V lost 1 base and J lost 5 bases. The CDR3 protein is CASSVISGGTTEAFF. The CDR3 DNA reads TGTGCCAGCAGCGTAATCTCAGGGGGCACGACTGAAGCTTTCTTT.

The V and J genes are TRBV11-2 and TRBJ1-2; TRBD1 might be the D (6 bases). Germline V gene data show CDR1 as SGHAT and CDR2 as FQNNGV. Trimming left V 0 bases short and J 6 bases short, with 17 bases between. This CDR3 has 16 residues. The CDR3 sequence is CASSLDYEGVPDGYTF. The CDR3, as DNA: TGTGCCAGCAGCTTAGATTATGAGGGGGTACCCGATGGCTACACCTTC.

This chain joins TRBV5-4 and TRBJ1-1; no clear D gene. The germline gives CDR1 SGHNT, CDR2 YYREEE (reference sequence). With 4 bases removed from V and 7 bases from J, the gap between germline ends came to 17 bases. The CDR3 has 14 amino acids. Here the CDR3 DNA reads TGTGCCAGCAGCAAGGAGGGCCAGAGCTGTGAAGCTTTCTTT. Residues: CASSKEGQSCEAFF. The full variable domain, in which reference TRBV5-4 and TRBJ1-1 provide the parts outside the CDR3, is ETGVTQSPTHLIKTRGQQVTLRCSSQSGHNTVSWYQQALGQGPQFIFQYYREEENGRGNFPPRFSGLQFPNYSSELNVNALELDDSALYLCASSKEGQSCEAFFGQGTRLTVV.

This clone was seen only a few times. CDR3 loop: CASSQVGTGDGGCEQFF. CDR3 bases: TGTGCCAGCAGCCAAGTAGGGACAGGGGATGGAGGGTGTGAGCAGTTCTTC. This chain connects TRBV4-2 to TRBJ2-1, with 10 bases aligning to TRBD1. The CDR3 length is 17 residues. CDR1 is LGHNA, CDR2 YNFKEQ, per germline. V lost 1 base, J lost 9 bases, and 12 bases stayed unmatched.

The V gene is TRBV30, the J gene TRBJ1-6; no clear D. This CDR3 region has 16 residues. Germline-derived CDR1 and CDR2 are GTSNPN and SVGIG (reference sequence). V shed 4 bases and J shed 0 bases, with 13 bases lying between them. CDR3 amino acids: CAWKGASSSYNSPLHF. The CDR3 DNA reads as TGTGCCTGGAAGGGAGCAAGCAGCTCCTATAATTCACCCCTCCACTTT.

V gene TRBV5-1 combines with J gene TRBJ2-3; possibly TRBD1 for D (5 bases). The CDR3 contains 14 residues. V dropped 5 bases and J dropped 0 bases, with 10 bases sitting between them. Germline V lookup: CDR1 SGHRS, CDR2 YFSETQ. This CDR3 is CASSPGPSTDTQYF. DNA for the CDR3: TGCGCCAGCAGTCCAGGGCCCAGCACAGATACGCAGTATTTT.

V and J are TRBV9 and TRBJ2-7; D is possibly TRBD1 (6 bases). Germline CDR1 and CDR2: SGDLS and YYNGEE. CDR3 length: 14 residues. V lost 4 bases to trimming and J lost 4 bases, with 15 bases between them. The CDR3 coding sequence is TGTGCCAGCAGCCAACAGGGATCCAGTTACGAGCAGTACTTC. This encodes CASSQQGSSYEQYF.

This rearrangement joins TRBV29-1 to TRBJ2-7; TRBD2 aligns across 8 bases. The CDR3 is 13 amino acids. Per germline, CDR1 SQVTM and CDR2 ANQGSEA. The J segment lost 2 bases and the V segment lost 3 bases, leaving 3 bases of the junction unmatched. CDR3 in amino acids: CSVDRGGAYEQYF. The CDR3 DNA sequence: TGCAGCGTTGACCGGGGGGGAGCCTACGAGCAGTACTTC.

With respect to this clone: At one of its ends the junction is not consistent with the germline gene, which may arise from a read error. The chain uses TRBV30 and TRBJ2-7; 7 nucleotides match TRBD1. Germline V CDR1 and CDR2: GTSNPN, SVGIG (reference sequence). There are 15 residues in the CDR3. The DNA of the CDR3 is TGTGCCTGGAAGGGTCCCCGGTCCAGGGGGTACGAGCAGCACTTC. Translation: CAWKGPRSRGYEQHF.

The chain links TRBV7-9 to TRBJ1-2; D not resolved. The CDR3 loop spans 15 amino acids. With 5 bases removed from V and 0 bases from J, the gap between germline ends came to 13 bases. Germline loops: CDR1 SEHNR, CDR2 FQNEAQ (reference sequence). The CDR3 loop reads CASSPSDGANYGYTF. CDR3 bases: TGTGCCAGCAGCCCGTCGGATGGAGCTAACTATGGCTACACCTTC.

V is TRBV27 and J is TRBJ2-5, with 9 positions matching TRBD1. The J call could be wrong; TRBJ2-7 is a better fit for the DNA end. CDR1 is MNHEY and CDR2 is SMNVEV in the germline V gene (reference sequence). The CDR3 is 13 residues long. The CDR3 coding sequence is TGTGCCAGCTCTTCCGGGACAGGGAGCGAGCAGTACTTC. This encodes CASSSGTGSEQYF.

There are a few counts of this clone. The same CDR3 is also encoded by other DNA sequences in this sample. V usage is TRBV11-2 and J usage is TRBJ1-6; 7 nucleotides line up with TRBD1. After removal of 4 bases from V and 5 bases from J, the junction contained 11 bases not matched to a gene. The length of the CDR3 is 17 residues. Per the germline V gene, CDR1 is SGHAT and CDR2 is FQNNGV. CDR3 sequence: CASSSNRQGRNNSPLHF. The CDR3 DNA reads TGTGCCAGCAGCTCCAACCGACAGGGAAGAAATAATTCACCCCTCCACTTT.

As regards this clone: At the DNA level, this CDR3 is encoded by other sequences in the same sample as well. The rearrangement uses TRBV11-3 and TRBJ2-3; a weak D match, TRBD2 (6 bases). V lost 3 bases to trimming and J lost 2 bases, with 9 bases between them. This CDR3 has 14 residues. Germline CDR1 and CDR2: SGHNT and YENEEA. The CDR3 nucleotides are TGTGCCAGCAGCTTTGGGGGGAACACAGATACGCAGTATTTT. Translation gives CASSFGGNTDTQYF.